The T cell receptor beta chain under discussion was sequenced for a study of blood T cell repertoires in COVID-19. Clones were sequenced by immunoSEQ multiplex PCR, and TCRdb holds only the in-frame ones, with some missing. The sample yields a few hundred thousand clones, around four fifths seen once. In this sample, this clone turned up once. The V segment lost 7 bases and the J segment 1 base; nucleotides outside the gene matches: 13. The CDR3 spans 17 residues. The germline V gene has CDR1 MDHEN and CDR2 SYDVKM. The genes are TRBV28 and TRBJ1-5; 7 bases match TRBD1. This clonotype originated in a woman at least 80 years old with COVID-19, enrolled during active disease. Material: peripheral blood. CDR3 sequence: CASTPGTVRPSNQPQHF. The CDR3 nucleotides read TGTGCCAGCACCCCCGGGACAGTGAGACCAAGCAATCAGCCCCAGCATTTT. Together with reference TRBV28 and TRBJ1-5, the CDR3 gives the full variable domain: DVKVTQSSRYLVKRTGEKVFLECVQDMDHENMFWYRQDPGLGLRLIYFSYDVKMKEKGDIPEGYSVSREKKERFSLILESASTNQTSMYLCASTPGTVRPSNQPQHFGDGTRLSIL.